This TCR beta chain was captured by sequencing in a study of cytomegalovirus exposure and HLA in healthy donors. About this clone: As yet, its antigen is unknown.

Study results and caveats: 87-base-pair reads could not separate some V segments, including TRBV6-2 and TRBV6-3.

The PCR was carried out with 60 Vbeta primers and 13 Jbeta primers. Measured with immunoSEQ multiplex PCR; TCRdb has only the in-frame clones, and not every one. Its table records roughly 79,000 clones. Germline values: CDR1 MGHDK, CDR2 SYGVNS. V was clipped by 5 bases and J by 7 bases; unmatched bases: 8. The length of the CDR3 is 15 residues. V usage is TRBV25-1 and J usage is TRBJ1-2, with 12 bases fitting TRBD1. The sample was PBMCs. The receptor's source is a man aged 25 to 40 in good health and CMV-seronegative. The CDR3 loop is CASSPWDRGRGGYTF. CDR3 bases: TGTGCCAGCAGTCCATGGGACAGGGGGCGAGGTGGCTACACCTTC.